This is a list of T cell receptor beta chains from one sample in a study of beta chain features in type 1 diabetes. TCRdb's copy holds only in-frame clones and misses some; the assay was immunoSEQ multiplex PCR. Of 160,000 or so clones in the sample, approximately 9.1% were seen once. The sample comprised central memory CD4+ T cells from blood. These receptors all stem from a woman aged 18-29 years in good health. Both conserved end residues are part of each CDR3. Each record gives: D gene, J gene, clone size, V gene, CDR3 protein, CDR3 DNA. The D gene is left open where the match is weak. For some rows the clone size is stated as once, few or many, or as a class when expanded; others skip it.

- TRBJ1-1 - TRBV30 CAWSLDRNTEAFF TGTGCCTGGAGCCTTGACAGGAACACTGAAGCTTTCTTT
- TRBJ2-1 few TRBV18 CASSPQQGYNEQFF TGTGCCAGCTCACCGCAACAGGGATACAATGAGCAGTTCTTC
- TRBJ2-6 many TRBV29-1 CSVDGISSGANVLTF TGCAGCGTTGATGGCATCAGCTCTGGGGCCAACGTCCTGACTTTC
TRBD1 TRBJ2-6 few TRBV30 CAWDRQGQANVLTF TGTGCCTGGGACCGACAGGGACAGGCCAACGTCCTGACTTTC
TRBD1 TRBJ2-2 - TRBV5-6 CASSLAGQGASGTGELFF TGTGCCAGCAGCTTGGCCGGACAGGGGGCGAGCGGCACCGGGGAGCTGTTTTTT
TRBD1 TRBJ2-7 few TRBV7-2 CASSPQYRGNEQYF TGTGCCAGCAGCCCACAATACAGGGGAAACGAGCAGTACTTC
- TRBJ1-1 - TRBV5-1 CASREQSYEAFF TGCGCCAGCAGGGAACAGAGTTATGAAGCTTTCTTT
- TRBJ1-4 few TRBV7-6 CASSLDRVYEKLFF TGTGCCAGCAGCTTAGACAGGGTTTATGAAAAACTGTTTTTT
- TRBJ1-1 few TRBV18 CASSRGLQNTEAFF TGTGCCAGCTCACGAGGACTCCAGAACACTGAAGCTTTCTTT
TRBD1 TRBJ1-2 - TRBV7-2 CASSLQGVVGYTF TGTGCCAGCAGCTTACAGGGGGTTGTTGGCTACACCTTC
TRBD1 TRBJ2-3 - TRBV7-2 CASSTGTGGAAGDTQYF TGTGCCAGCAGCACCGGGACAGGGGGCGCTGCGGGAGATACGCAGTATTTT
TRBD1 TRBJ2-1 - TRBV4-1 CASSQDSDREWNNEQFF TGCGCCAGCAGCCAAGATAGCGACAGGGAATGGAACAATGAGCAGTTCTTC
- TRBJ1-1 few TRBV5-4 CASSQELNTEAFF TGTGCCAGCAGCCAAGAGCTGAACACTGAAGCTTTCTTT
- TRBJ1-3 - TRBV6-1 CASSEDGSSGNTIYF TGTGCCAGCAGTGAAGACGGGAGCTCTGGAAACACCATATATTTT
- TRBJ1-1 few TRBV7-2 CASNQGLSITEAFF TGTGCCAGCAACCAGGGGCTGAGTATCACTGAAGCTTTCTTT
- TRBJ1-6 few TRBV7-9 CASSLERSSPLHF TGTGCCAGCAGCTTGGAAAGGAGCTCACCCCTCCACTTT
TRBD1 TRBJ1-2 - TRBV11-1 CASSPDRGRGYTF TGTGCCAGCAGCCCGGACAGGGGAAGAGGCTACACCTTC
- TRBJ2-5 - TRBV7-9 CASRPSGQETQYF TGTGCCAGCAGGCCTTCGGGCCAAGAGACCCAGTACTTC
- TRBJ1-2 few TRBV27 CASSFLQDVAAGGYTF TGTGCCAGCAGTTTTTTACAAGACGTAGCAGCGGGCGGCTACACCTTC
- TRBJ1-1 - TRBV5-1 CASTEGGQGTEAFF TGCGCCAGCACGGAGGGAGGGCAGGGCACTGAAGCTTTCTTT
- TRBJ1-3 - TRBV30 CAWSPYSANTIYF TGTGCCTGGAGTCCATACTCCGCCAACACCATATATTTT
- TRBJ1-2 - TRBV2 CASTSQLTGVGYTF TGTGCCAGCACCTCTCAACTTACAGGAGTCGGCTACACCTTC
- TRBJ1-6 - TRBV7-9 CASSLADRYNSPLHF TGTGCCAGCAGCTTAGCGGACAGATATAATTCACCCCTCCACTTT
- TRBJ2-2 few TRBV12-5 CASGLSRGSTGELFF TGTGCTAGTGGTTTGAGCCGAGGCAGTACCGGGGAGCTGTTTTTT
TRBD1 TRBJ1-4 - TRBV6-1 CASTPDRGNEKLFF TGTGCCAGCACCCCTGACAGGGGTAATGAAAAACTGTTTTTT
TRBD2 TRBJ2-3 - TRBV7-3 CASSRRAGGPTDTQYF TGTGCCAGCAGCCGTAGGGCGGGGGGGCCGACAGATACGCAGTATTTT
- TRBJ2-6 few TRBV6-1 CASSVHRVPGANVLTF TGTGCCAGCAGTGTACACAGGGTGCCCGGGGCCAACGTCCTGACTTTC
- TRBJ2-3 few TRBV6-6 CASRGPGDTQYF TGTGCCAGCAGGGGCCCAGGGGATACGCAGTATTTT
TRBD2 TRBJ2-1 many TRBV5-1 CASSLFPGGEQFF TGCGCCAGCAGCTTGTTCCCGGGGGGTGAGCAGTTCTTC
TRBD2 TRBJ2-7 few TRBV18 CASSLSGGGSYEQYF TGTGCCAGCTCTCTTAGCGGGGGAGGCTCCTACGAGCAGTACTTC
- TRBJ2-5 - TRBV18 CASSQGQGYQETQYF TGTGCCAGCTCACAGGGGCAGGGGTACCAAGAGACCCAGTACTTC
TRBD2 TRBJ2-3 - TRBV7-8 CASEGTSGTDTQYF TGTGCCAGCGAAGGGACTAGCGGCACAGATACGCAGTATTTT
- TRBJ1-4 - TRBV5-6 CASSFFASGEKLFF TGTGCCAGCAGCTTCTTTGCCAGCGGGGAAAAACTGTTTTTT
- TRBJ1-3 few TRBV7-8 CASSQTSNTIYF TGTGCCAGCAGCCAGACTTCAAACACCATATATTTT
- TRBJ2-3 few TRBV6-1 CASSVSGNTDTQYF TGTGCCAGCAGTGTATCAGGGAACACAGATACGCAGTATTTT
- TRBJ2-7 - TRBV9 CASSPRPDLTYEQYF TGTGCCAGCAGCCCGCGACCGGACTTAACCTACGAGCAGTACTTC
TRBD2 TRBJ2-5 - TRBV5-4 CASSQNLAGGKETQYF TGTGCCAGCAGCCAAAACCTAGCGGGAGGGAAAGAGACCCAGTACTTC
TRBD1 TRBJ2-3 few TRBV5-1 CASSLGQRTDTQYF TGCGCCAGCAGCCTGGGACAGCGCACAGATACGCAGTATTTT
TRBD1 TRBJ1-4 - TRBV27 CASSPRDREKLFF TGTGCCAGCAGTCCACGGGACAGAGAAAAACTGTTTTTT
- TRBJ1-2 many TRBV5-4 CASSLFGRHGYTF TGTGCCAGCAGCTTGTTCGGCAGGCATGGCTACACCTTC
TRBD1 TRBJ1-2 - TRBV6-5 CASSRQAGQGYGYTF TGTGCCAGCAGCCGCCAGGCGGGACAGGGCTATGGCTACACCTTC
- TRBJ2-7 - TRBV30 CAWSVLGRDYEQYF TGTGCCTGGAGTGTCCTCGGCAGGGATTACGAGCAGTACTTC
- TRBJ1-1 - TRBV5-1 CASSLRRDANTEAFF TGCGCCAGCAGCTTGAGGAGGGATGCAAACACTGAAGCTTTCTTT
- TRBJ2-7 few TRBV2 CASSVRLVSEQYF TGTGCCAGCAGTGTAAGACTAGTCTCCGAGCAGTACTTC
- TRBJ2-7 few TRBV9 CASSALDSPNPYEQYF TGTGCCAGCAGCGCCTTGGACAGCCCAAACCCCTACGAGCAGTACTTC
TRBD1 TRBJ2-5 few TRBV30 CAWETGAQETQYF TGTGCCTGGGAGACAGGGGCCCAAGAGACCCAGTACTTC
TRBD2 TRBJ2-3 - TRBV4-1 CASSRQGTSGLADTQYF TGCGCCAGCAGCCGACAAGGGACTAGCGGGTTGGCTGATACGCAGTATTTT
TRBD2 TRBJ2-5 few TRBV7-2 CASSLMRGAKETQYF TGTGCCAGCAGCTTAATGCGGGGGGCCAAAGAGACCCAGTACTTC
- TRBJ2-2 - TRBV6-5 CASSRGTAELFF TGTGCCAGCAGTCGCGGGACAGCCGAGCTGTTTTTT
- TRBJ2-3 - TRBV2 CASILGGLSTDTQYF TGTGCCAGCATCCTGGGGGGGCTTAGCACAGATACGCAGTATTTT
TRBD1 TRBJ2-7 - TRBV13 CASSQLTGGAGDFREQYF TGTGCCAGCAGCCAGTTGACAGGGGGCGCAGGGGACTTCCGCGAGCAGTACTTC
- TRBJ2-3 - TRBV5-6 CASSPAAHTQYF TGTGCCAGCAGCCCGGCGGCCCATACGCAGTATTTT
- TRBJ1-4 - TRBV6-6 CASSWGHGKEKLFF TGTGCCAGCAGTTGGGGACATGGGAAGGAAAAACTGTTTTTT
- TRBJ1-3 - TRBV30 CAWRGREAGNTIYF TGTGCCTGGAGGGGGAGGGAAGCTGGAAACACCATATATTTT
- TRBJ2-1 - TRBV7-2 CASSLSLPHEQFF TGTGCCAGCAGCTTAAGCTTGCCCCATGAGCAGTTCTTC
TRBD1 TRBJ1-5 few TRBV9 CASSRGTGSNQPQHF TGTGCCAGCAGTCGGGGGACAGGGAGCAATCAGCCCCAGCATTTT
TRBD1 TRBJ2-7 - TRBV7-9 CASSLPLGQSYEQYF TGTGCCAGCAGCCTTCCCCTGGGACAGTCCTACGAGCAGTACTTC
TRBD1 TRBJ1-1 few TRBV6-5 CASRPATGGNTEAFF TGTGCCAGCAGACCCGCGACAGGGGGGAACACTGAAGCTTTCTTT